Below are 19 T cell receptor beta chains sequenced from a single sample in a study of early T cells in non-severe SARS-CoV-2 infection. TCRdb reanalysed the 5' RACE reads using MiXCR and keeps one entry per CDR3 protein. This table holds tens of thousands of distinct CDR3 sequences, 10% to 15% found once. Sequencing was carried out using whole blood. These receptors originate from an adult who was a healthcare worker with PCR-confirmed SARS-CoV-2 infection or an uninfected control (not recorded which).

In this sample, this clonotype turned up many times. The chain has TRBV9 and TRBJ1-1; D gene ambiguous. The length of the CDR3 is 14 residues. Germline CDR1 is SGDLS and CDR2 is YYNGEE. Between the trimmed V and J ends, which lost 0 bases and 1 base, there was a span of 7 bases. The CDR3 DNA sequence: TGTGCCAGCAGCGTAGATCCGGAGAACACTGAAGCTTTCTTT. It translates to CASSVDPENTEAFF.

The V call is TRBV6-2 or TRBV6-3, the J call TRBJ2-7; D ambiguous. Germline CDR1 reads MNHEY; CDR2 reads SVGEGT. V lost 7 bases and J lost 2, with 18 bases in between. The CDR3 contains 15 residues. The CDR3 is CASISAAEATYEQYF. Written as DNA, the CDR3 is TGTGCCAGCATTTCAGCTGCCGAGGCAACCTACGAGCAGTACTTC.

The V and J genes are TRBV29-1 and TRBJ2-1; TRBD2 matches at 13 bases. V gave up 4 bases and J gave up 3 bases; unmatched junction bases: 6. Looked up from germline, CDR1 is SQVTM and CDR2 is ANQGSEA. This CDR3 region has 16 residues. The CDR3 region is CSVVLAGGPLYNEQFF. The CDR3 DNA reads TGCAGCGTTGTACTAGCGGGAGGGCCTCTCTACAATGAGCAGTTCTTC.

This clonotype was picked up many times. CDR3 sequence (DNA): TGCGCCAGCAGCCTGACAGGGATGAACACTGAAGCTTTCTTT. This codes for CASSLTGMNTEAFF. The gene calls are TRBV4-3 and TRBJ1-1, with 7 bases identical to TRBD1. The CDR3 sequence is 14 residues long. Germline loops: CDR1 LGHNA, CDR2 YSLEER. V lost 4 bases to trimming and J lost 0 bases; unmatched junction nucleotides: 2.

This clonotype has only a few counts. V and J are TRBV2 and TRBJ2-7; 7 bases fit TRBD2. The CDR3 totals 15 residues. Germline CDR1 reads SNHLY; CDR2 reads FYNNEI. The V segment lost 6 bases and the J segment 0 bases; nucleotides outside the gene matches: 8. CDR3 region: CASRPLGGGSYEQYF. CDR3 DNA: TGTGCCAGCAGACCCCTGGGCGGGGGCTCCTACGAGCAGTACTTC.

This chain joins TRBV27 and TRBJ1-6, with TRBD1 as a possible D gene (6 bases). The CDR3 runs to 14 residues. CDR1 is MNHEY, CDR2 SMNVEV, per germline (reference sequence). V was clipped by 4 bases and J by 5 bases, with 9 bases between them. CDR3 DNA: TGTGCCAGCAGTTCACAGGGCCATAATTCACCCCTCCACTTT. Translated: CASSSQGHNSPLHF.

The chain carries TRBV12-3 or TRBV12-4 and TRBJ2-3; D is unclear. V lost 7 bases and J lost 2, with 13 bases in between. The CDR3 runs to 14 residues. The DNA of the CDR3 is TGTGCCAGCACCCTCTCTCAAAACACAGATACGCAGTATTTT. As protein: CASTLSQNTDTQYF.

The genes are TRBV7-2 and TRBJ2-2; D is uncertain. The V end lost 0 bases, the J end lost 7 bases, and 9 bases lay between the germline ends. Germline V gene sequence: CDR1 SGHTA, CDR2 FQGNSA. This CDR3 contains 14 residues. CDR3 DNA: TGTGCCAGCAGCTTAGCATTGGGTTACGGGGAGCTGTTTTTT. Encoded protein: CASSLALGYGELFF.

This clonotype was seen ten or more times. This rearrangement joins TRBV29-1 to TRBJ1-2, with 8 bases that match TRBD1. The CDR3 sequence is 11 residues long. Germline CDR1 is SQVTM and CDR2 is ANQGSEA. V shed 6 bases and J 8 bases; nucleotides not matched to a gene: 5. The chain's CDR3 is CSVGTGRGYTF. Written as DNA, the CDR3 is TGCAGCGTGGGGACAGGCAGGGGCTACACCTTC. Variable domain in full (rest from reference TRBV29-1 and TRBJ1-2): SAVISQKPSRDICQRGTSLTIQCQVDSQVTMMFWYRQQPGQSLTLIATANQGSEATYESGFVIDKFPISRPNLTFSTLTVSNMSPEDSSIYLCSVGTGRGYTFGSGTRLTVV.

Many counts were recorded for this clonotype. The V call is TRBV19, the J call TRBJ2-2, with D unresolved. Germline CDR1 reads LNHDA; CDR2 reads SQIVND (reference sequence). Trimming removed 3 bases from V and 7 bases from J, with 12 bases in between. The CDR3 is 14 residues long. CDR3 amino acids: CASSMRLSNGELFF. CDR3 nucleotide sequence: TGTGCCAGTAGTATGCGATTGAGTAACGGGGAGCTGTTTTTT.

There are a few counts of this clonotype. The V and J genes are TRBV10-3 and TRBJ2-1, with 11 bases fitting TRBD2. From germline, CDR1 is ENHRY and CDR2 SYGVKD. This CDR3 region has 13 residues. J gave up 6 bases and V 7 bases, and 2 bases lay outside the gene matches. The CDR3 region has the DNA TGTGCCATCATGCTAGCGGGGGGCAATGAGCAGTTCTTC. Translated: CAIMLAGGNEQFF.

This clonotype was seen more than once but under ten times. The chain combines TRBV7-6 with TRBJ2-1; no firm D call. V lost 1 base, J lost 4 bases, and 11 bases lay in between. Germline values: CDR1 SGHVS, CDR2 FNYEAQ. This CDR3 contains 15 residues. CDR3 region: CASSLGPGIYNEQFF. The CDR3 region has the DNA TGTGCCAGCAGCTTAGGACCTGGGATATACAATGAGCAGTTCTTC.

This clonotype was seen a few times. V gene TRBV9 combines with J gene TRBJ2-3; the match to TRBD2 covers 12 bases. The CDR3 runs 18 residues. Germline trimming cut 4 bases from V and 0 bases from J; bases unmatched to any gene: 9. CDR1 is SGDLS and CDR2 is YYNGEE in the germline V gene. Here the CDR3 reads CASSPRLAGATSTDTQYF. The CDR3 DNA sequence: TGTGCCAGCAGCCCTAGACTAGCGGGAGCCACTAGCACAGATACGCAGTATTTT.

The chain has TRBV6-5 and TRBJ2-2; D gene ambiguous. The CDR3 runs 13 residues. Germline-derived CDR1 and CDR2 are MNHEY and SVGAGI. Trimming took 6 bases from V and 6 from J, leaving 11 bases between them. The CDR3: CASSSRQSGELFF. The CDR3 region has the DNA TGTGCCAGCAGCTCCCGGCAGTCCGGGGAGCTGTTTTTT.

This clonotype was picked up a small number of times. This chain joins TRBV9 and TRBJ2-1, with 8 bases aligning to TRBD2. Germline-derived CDR1 and CDR2 are SGDLS and YYNGEE. After removal of 1 base from V and 4 bases from J, the junction contained 1 base not matched to a gene. The CDR3 has 14 residues. In DNA form, the CDR3 reads TGTGCCAGCAGCGTAACTAGCGGTTACAATGAGCAGTTCTTC. This sequence encodes CASSVTSGYNEQFF. Based on the CDR3 plus reference TRBV9 and TRBJ2-1, the full variable domain is DSGVTQTPKHLITATGQRVTLRCSPRSGDLSVYWYQQSLDQGLQFLIQYYNGEERAKGNILERFSAQQFPDLHSELNLSSLELGDSALYFCASSVTSGYNEQFFGPGTRLTVL.

The chain is built from TRBV5-1 and TRBJ2-3; D possibly uses TRBD1 or TRBD2 (5 bases each). Germline V gene lookup returns CDR1 SGHRS and CDR2 YFSETQ. CDR3 length: 15 amino acids. The V gene lost 2 bases and the J gene lost 2 bases, with 12 bases spanning the gap. CDR3 loop: CASSLQQGVTDTQYF. CDR3 in DNA: TGCGCCAGCAGCTTACAGCAGGGAGTCACAGATACGCAGTATTTT.

In its sample, this clonotype was seen a few times. The V and J genes are TRBV12-3 or TRBV12-4 and TRBJ1-2; tentatively, D is TRBD1 (6 bases). CDR3 length: 14 amino acids. Trimming removed 8 bases at V and 3 bases at J, with 16 bases between. The CDR3 bases are TGTGCCAGCTCCAAATCAGGGGCCTACTATGGCTACACCTTC. As protein: CASSKSGAYYGYTF.

In this sample, this clonotype turned up a few times. The CDR3 loop reads CASSWKGRMEKLFF. CDR3 in DNA: TGTGCCAGCAGCTGGAAGGGAAGGATGGAAAAACTGTTTTTT. The J gene is TRBJ1-4, the V gene TRBV7-9; D remains unclear. Between the trimmed V and J ends, which lost 4 bases and 8 bases, there was a span of 14 bases. CDR1 SEHNR and CDR2 FQNEAQ come from the germline V gene (reference sequence). The CDR3 length is 14 residues.

The V call is TRBV7-8, the J call TRBJ2-7; D may be TRBD1 (5 bases). V gave up 2 bases and J gave up 3 bases, with 14 bases separating them. The CDR3 runs to 15 residues. CDR1 is SGHVS and CDR2 is FQNEAQ in the germline V gene. CDR3 nucleotide sequence: TGTGCCAGCAGCTTACAGGGAACGGGCAACTACGAGCAGTACTTC. This codes for CASSLQGTGNYEQYF. The full variable domain, its missing parts supplied by reference TRBV7-8 and TRBJ2-7, is GAGVSQSPRYKVAKRGQDVALRCDPISGHVSLFWYQQALGQGPEFLTYFQNEAQLDKSGLPSDRFFAERPEGSVSTLKIQRTQQEDSAVYLCASSLQGTGNYEQYFGPGTRLTVT.